This T cell receptor (beta chain) was found in a study of T-cell reconstitution after alpha-beta-depleted transplantation in children. Study observations and caveats: Certain patients had high TCRbeta diversity at day 60, and it came from recipient T cells and thymic progenitors that survived. About two months after transplant, alpha-beta T cells reportedly came from several hundred expanded graft clones. After one year, T-cell counts and TCRbeta diversity mostly came from new T cells.

The library targeted TCRbeta and was prepared with unique molecular identifiers. A single record per CDR3 protein comes from TCRdb applying MiXCR to the PCR reads. The sample has about 440,000 distinct CDR3 sequences; about 45% are singletons. Concerning this clonotype itself: Its specificity is not known.

The germline V gene has CDR1 DFQATT and CDR2 SNEGSKA (reference sequence). Trimming left V 1 base short and J 1 base short, with 9 bases between. The CDR3 is made up of 14 amino acids. This material consisted of PBMCs, taken before TCRalphabeta/CD19-depleted stem cell transplant. The origin of this receptor is a girl aged 2 to 10 with aplastic anemia, due to receive a stem cell transplant. The chain links TRBV20-1 to TRBJ2-3; D tentatively fits TRBD1 or TRBD2 (5 bases each). CDR3 in amino acids: CSARGGAGTDTQYF. The CDR3 DNA follows: TGCAGTGCTAGAGGAGGGGCTGGCACAGATACGCAGTATTTT.